One and the same sample provided the 16 T cell receptor beta chains below, sequenced in a study of T-cell reconstitution after alpha-beta-depleted transplantation in children. The TCRbeta library incorporated unique molecular identifiers. MiXCR, run by TCRdb on the PCR reads, gives a single entry per CDR3 protein. The table has hundreds of thousands of distinct CDR3 sequences, around 10% seen once. Sample: PBMCs from the stem cell graft donor, taken from the stem cell graft. These receptors originate from a human donor who donated a stem cell graft to a child with acute lymphoblastic leukemia.

This clonotype was seen only a few times. V usage is TRBV5-1 and J usage is TRBJ2-7; D is unresolved. CDR1 is SGHRS and CDR2 is YFSETQ in the germline V gene. CDR3 size: 14 residues. Deletions cut 0 bases from V and 6 bases from J, with 13 bases between. CDR3 region: CASSLVRAGGEQYF. Here the CDR3 DNA reads TGCGCCAGCAGCTTGGTCCGAGCAGGTGGCGAGCAGTACTTC. The variable domain in full, with the rest retrieved from reference TRBV5-1 and TRBJ2-7, is KAGVTQTPRYLIKTRGQQVTLSCSPISGHRSVSWYQQTPGQGLQFLFEYFSETQRNKGNFPGRFSGRQFSNSRSEMNVSTLELGDSALYLCASSLVRAGGEQYFGPGTRLTVT.

This clonotype was picked up many times. V usage is TRBV7-9 and J usage is TRBJ1-4; D gene uncertain. The germline CDR1 and CDR2 sequences are SEHNR and FQNEAQ (reference sequence). Trimming stripped 5 bases from V and 2 bases from J, with 12 bases between. The length of the CDR3 is 15 residues. The CDR3 region is CASSQNTLTNEKLFF. The CDR3 DNA reads TGTGCCAGCAGCCAGAACACCCTTACTAATGAAAAACTGTTTTTT.

In nucleotides, the CDR3 is TGTGCCAGCAGCTCCATTCGGGCCCCGCAGTCACCCCTCCACTTT. Protein sequence: CASSSIRAPQSPLHF. This chain joins TRBV7-9 and TRBJ1-6; D uncertain. V was cut by 4 bases and J by 10 bases, with 17 bases left in between. Germline CDR1 SEHNR, CDR2 FQNEAQ (reference sequence). The CDR3 contains 15 residues.

The chain uses TRBV7-2 and TRBJ2-7; 8 nucleotides match TRBD1. The CDR3 runs 16 residues. J gave up 2 bases and V 4 bases, and 10 bases lay outside the gene matches. Germline V gene sequence: CDR1 SGHTA, CDR2 FQGNSA. The CDR3 is CASSSDAGGVAYEQYF. CDR3 DNA sequence: TGTGCCAGCAGCTCCGACGCAGGGGGCGTTGCCTACGAGCAGTACTTC.

This clonotype was seen repeatedly, ten times or more. The J gene is TRBJ2-1, the V gene TRBV7-6; TRBD2 matches at 12 bases. Trimming at V came to 3 bases and at J to 6 bases, leaving 9 bases not matched to a gene. CDR3 size: 17 residues. The V gene's germline CDR1 is SGHVS and CDR2 FNYEAQ. CDR3: CASSFPQLAGGPNEQFF. CDR3 coding DNA: TGTGCCAGCAGCTTCCCCCAACTAGCGGGGGGCCCCAATGAGCAGTTCTTC.

The chain recombines TRBV12-3 or TRBV12-4 with TRBJ1-3, with D possibly being TRBD1 (5 bases). Between the trimmed V and J ends, which lost 5 bases and 3 bases, there was a span of 14 bases. The CDR3 totals 15 residues. The CDR3 bases are TGTGCCAGCAGTCGCCAGGGCCAGGGTGGAAACACCATATATTTT. This encodes CASSRQGQGGNTIYF.

The chain has TRBV9 and TRBJ2-5, with TRBD2 matching 13 bases. The V gene's germline CDR1 is SGDLS and CDR2 YYNGEE. The CDR3 runs 17 residues. Germline trimming cut 2 bases from V and 1 base from J; bases unmatched to any gene: 5. The CDR3 DNA reads TGTGCCAGCAGCGTCTCGACTAGCGGGGGGCCCCAAGAGACCCAGTACTTC. It translates to CASSVSTSGGPQETQYF.

This clonotype was detected only a few times. This chain uses TRBV7-2 with TRBJ2-3; tentative D call: TRBD1 (6 bases). This CDR3 spans 14 amino acids. The V end was cut by 3 bases, the J end by 0 bases, with 7 bases between. Per germline, CDR1 SGHTA and CDR2 FQGNSA. The CDR3 sequence is CASSLGHSTDTQYF. As DNA, the CDR3 is TGTGCCAGCAGCTTGGGACATAGCACAGATACGCAGTATTTT.

The genes are TRBV5-4 and TRBJ2-1, with D perhaps being TRBD1 or TRBD2 (5 bases each). Germline V CDR1 and CDR2: SGHNT, YYREEE (reference sequence). V lost 2 bases and J 8 bases, leaving 17 bases between the germline ends. There are 15 residues in the CDR3. The CDR3 is CASSFQPGRYDEQFF. The CDR3 DNA reads as TGTGCCAGCAGCTTTCAACCGGGGCGGTACGATGAGCAGTTCTTC.

The J gene is TRBJ2-3, the V gene TRBV20-1; 9 bases line up with TRBD2. Trimming at V came to 0 bases and at J to 1 base, leaving 11 bases not matched to a gene. Germline V CDR1 and CDR2: DFQATT, SNEGSKA (reference sequence). The CDR3 runs 18 residues. CDR3 DNA sequence: TGCAGTGCTAGAGACCCCAGGAAGCGGGGGGATGGCACAGATACGCAGTATTTT. It yields the protein CSARDPRKRGDGTDTQYF.

As for this clonotype: At one end the junction does not follow the germline gene, possibly because of a read error. The V gene is TRBV4-2, the J gene TRBJ2-4, with 7 bases aligning to TRBD2. This CDR3 is 17 amino acids long. Looked up from germline, CDR1 is LGHNA and CDR2 is YNFKEQ. DNA for the CDR3: TGTGCCAGCAACCAAGATTTGGGGGGGGACTGGAAAAACATTCAGTACTTC. Translation gives CASNQDLGGDWKNIQYF.

CDR3 sequence: CASRTTTGEDLYGYTF. In nucleotides, the CDR3 is TGTGCCAGCAGAACAACCACAGGGGAGGACCTCTATGGCTACACCTTC. The V gene is TRBV7-9, the J gene TRBJ1-2; 7 bases are shared with TRBD1. J was trimmed by 4 bases and V by 6 bases; bases with no gene match: 14. In germline, CDR1 is SEHNR, CDR2 FQNEAQ (reference sequence). This CDR3 has 16 amino acids.

The CDR3 DNA sequence: TGTGCCATCAGTGGGACAGGGATTACCTACGAGCAGTACTTC. This gives the protein CAISGTGITYEQYF. This rearrangement joins TRBV10-3 to TRBJ2-7; 8 nucleotides align to TRBD1. The CDR3 extends over 14 amino acids. The ends lost 4 bases at V and 2 bases at J; junction bases unmatched: 4. Per germline, CDR1 ENHRY and CDR2 SYGVKD.

The chain is built from TRBV30 and TRBJ2-5; TRBD2 matches at 8 bases. The V segment lost 0 bases and the J segment 4 bases; nucleotides outside the gene matches: 4. Looked up from germline, CDR1 is GTSNPN and CDR2 is SVGIG (reference sequence). The CDR3 extends over 14 amino acids. In DNA, the CDR3 is TGTGCCTGGAGTGTATCGGGGGGGAGAGAGACCCAGTACTTC. Amino acid sequence: CAWSVSGGRETQYF.

This chain connects TRBV7-2 to TRBJ2-3, with D perhaps TRBD2 (7 bases). Trimming shortened V by 1 base and J by 3 bases, and 14 bases separated the two germline ends. Per germline, CDR1 SGHTA and CDR2 FQGNSA. The CDR3 is made up of 16 amino acids. The CDR3 nucleotides read TGTGCCAGCAGCTTAGATTGGAGGGGGGGGACAGATACGCAGTATTTT. Its translation is CASSLDWRGGTDTQYF.

This clonotype was observed a handful of times. The chain couples TRBV4-2 to TRBJ1-1; D unresolved. The germline CDR1 and CDR2 sequences are LGHNA and YNFKEQ. The V and J ends lost 0 bases and 6 bases respectively, with 5 bases between them. This CDR3 contains 12 residues. The CDR3 loop is CASSQDHAEAFF. The DNA of the CDR3 is TGTGCCAGCAGCCAAGATCATGCTGAAGCTTTCTTT.